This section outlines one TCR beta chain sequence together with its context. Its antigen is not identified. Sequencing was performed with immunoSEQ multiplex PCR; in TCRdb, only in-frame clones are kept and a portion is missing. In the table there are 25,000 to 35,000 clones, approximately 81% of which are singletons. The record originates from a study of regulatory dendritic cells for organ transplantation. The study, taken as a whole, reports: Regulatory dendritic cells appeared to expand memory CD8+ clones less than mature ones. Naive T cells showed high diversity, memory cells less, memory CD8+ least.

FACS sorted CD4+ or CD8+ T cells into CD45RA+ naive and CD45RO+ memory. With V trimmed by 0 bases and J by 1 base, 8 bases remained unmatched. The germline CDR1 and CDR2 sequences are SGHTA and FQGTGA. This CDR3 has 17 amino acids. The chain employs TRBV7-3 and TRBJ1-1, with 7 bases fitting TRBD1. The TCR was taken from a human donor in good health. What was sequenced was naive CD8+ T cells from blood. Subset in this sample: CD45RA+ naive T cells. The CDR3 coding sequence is TGTGCCAGCAGCTTAACGGGGGCTCAGGGGGGGAACACTGAAGCTTTCTTT. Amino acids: CASSLTGAQGGNTEAFF.